This T cell receptor (beta chain) was documented in a study of blood T cell repertoires in COVID-19. Libraries were prepared by immunoSEQ multiplex PCR; TCRdb keeps only in-frame clonotypes and omits some of them. This table has a few hundred thousand clones, less than 90% appearing once. This TCR came from a woman in her sixties or seventies with COVID-19, enrolled during active disease. The sequenced material came from peripheral blood.

This CDR3 is CASRGGSNYGYTF. CDR3 in DNA: TGTGCCAGCAGGGGAGGGAGCAACTATGGCTACACCTTC. The chain carries TRBV2 and TRBJ1-2, with D unclear. The length of the CDR3 is 13 residues. CDR1 and CDR2 from the germline V gene are SNHLY and FYNNEI. Between the trimmed V and J ends, which lost 6 bases and 2 bases, there was a span of 10 bases.